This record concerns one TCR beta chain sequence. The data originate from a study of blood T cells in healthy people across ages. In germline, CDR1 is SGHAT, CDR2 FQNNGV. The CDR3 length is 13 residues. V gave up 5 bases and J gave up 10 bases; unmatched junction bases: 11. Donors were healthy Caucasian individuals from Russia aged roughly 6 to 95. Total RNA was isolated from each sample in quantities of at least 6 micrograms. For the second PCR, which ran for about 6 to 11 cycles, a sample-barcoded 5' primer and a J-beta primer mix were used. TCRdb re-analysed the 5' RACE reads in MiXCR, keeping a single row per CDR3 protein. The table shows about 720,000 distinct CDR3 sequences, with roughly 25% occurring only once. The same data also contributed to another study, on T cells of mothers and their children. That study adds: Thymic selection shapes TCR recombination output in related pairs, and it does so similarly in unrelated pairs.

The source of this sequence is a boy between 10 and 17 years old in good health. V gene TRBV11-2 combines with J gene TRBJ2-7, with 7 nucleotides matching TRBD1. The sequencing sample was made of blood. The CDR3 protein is CASSRPTGTEQYF. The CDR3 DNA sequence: TGTGCCAGCAGCCGGCCGACAGGGACCGAACAGTACTTC.